Shown below are 31 T cell receptor beta chains from a single sample sequenced in a study of control samples from healthy donors and cancer patients. Some clones are missing from TCRdb's copy, which holds only in-frame ones; the method was immunoSEQ multiplex PCR. The repertoire holds over 150,000 clones, about 94% seen once, with about 5% in the top ten. What was sequenced was blood. The receptors come from a man aged 35 to 55 in good health.

This chain uses TRBV12-5 with TRBJ2-1, with a possible D match to TRBD2 (6 bases). Germline CDR1 reads LGHNT; CDR2 reads FRNRAP. The CDR3 contains 17 residues. With 4 bases removed from V and 1 base from J, the gap between germline ends came to 17 bases. CDR3 in DNA: TGTGCTAGTGGTTCCCCCTCCAGTGCGGGATCCTACAATGAGCAGTTCTTC. Translation: CASGSPSSAGSYNEQFF.

In this sample, this clone turned up once. CDR3 sequence (DNA): TGTGCCAGCAGCTTAGGGACAGAGGTGTCTGAAGCTTTCTTT. It yields the protein CASSLGTEVSEAFF. The V and J genes are TRBV11-2 and TRBJ1-1, with D perhaps matching TRBD1 (6 bases). CDR1 is SGHAT, CDR2 FQNNGV, per germline. Trimming shortened V by 1 base and J by 6 bases, and 12 bases separated the two germline ends. CDR3 length equals 14 residues.

The rearrangement uses TRBV5-5 and TRBJ2-2; D unclear. The germline V gene has CDR1 SGHKS and CDR2 YYEKEE (reference sequence). V shed 2 bases and J shed 0 bases, with 8 bases lying between them. CDR3 length equals 15 residues. The CDR3 loop reads CASSFSTPNTGELFF. The CDR3 bases are TGTGCCAGCAGCTTCAGCACCCCGAACACCGGGGAGCTGTTTTTT.

This chain connects TRBV14 to TRBJ2-3; D remains ambiguous. Germline CDR1 SGHDN, CDR2 FVKESK. The V and J ends lost 4 bases and 3 bases respectively, with 14 bases between them. The CDR3 length is 15 residues. CDR3 loop: CASSPLVFLTDTQYF. DNA of the CDR3: TGTGCCAGCAGCCCCCTAGTATTTTTGACAGATACGCAGTATTTT. Together with reference TRBV14 and TRBJ2-3, the CDR3 gives the full variable domain: EAGVTQFPSHSVIEKGQTVTLRCDPISGHDNLYWYRRVMGKEIKFLLHFVKESKQDESGMPNNRFLAERTGGTYSTLKVQPAELEDSGVYFCASSPLVFLTDTQYFGPGTRLTVL.

This chain joins TRBV11-2 and TRBJ2-5; 9 nucleotides line up with TRBD2. V shed 5 bases and J 4 bases; nucleotides not matched to a gene: 11. Germline V gene lookup returns CDR1 SGHAT and CDR2 FQNNGV. This CDR3 region has 16 residues. CDR3 sequence (DNA): TGTGCCAGCAGCCCGGGACTAGCCTTTTCACGAGAGACCCAGTACTTC. Translating gives CASSPGLAFSRETQYF. Based on the CDR3 plus reference TRBV11-2 and TRBJ2-5, the full variable domain is EAGVAQSPRYKIIEKRQSVAFWCNPISGHATLYWYQQILGQGPKLLIQFQNNGVVDDSQLPKDRFSAERLKGVDSTLKIQPAKLEDSAVYLCASSPGLAFSRETQYFGPGTRLLVL.

The chain has TRBV6-6 and TRBJ2-7; 7 bases are a match to TRBD1. The CDR3 runs to 12 residues. V lost 8 bases and J lost 2; bases outside the gene matches: 3. Germline assignment: CDR1 MNHNY and CDR2 SVGAGI (reference sequence). DNA of the CDR3: TGTGCCAGCTCAGGGGGTACCTACGAGCAGTACTTC. The encoded protein is CASSGGTYEQYF.

The sample holds one count of this clone. V gene TRBV6-6 combines with J gene TRBJ2-4; TRBD1 matches 7 bases. Germline V gene sequence: CDR1 MNHNY, CDR2 SVGAGI (reference sequence). The V gene end was trimmed by 7 bases and the J gene end by 1 base; junction bases not matched to a gene: 4. The CDR3 has 14 amino acids. CDR3 in amino acids: CASMVRGAKNIQYF. CDR3 DNA sequence: TGTGCCAGCATGGTCAGGGGGGCCAAAAACATTCAGTACTTC.

This rearrangement joins TRBV2 to TRBJ2-3, with D unclear. The V end lost 4 bases, the J end lost 2 bases, and 10 bases lay between the germline ends. Germline V gives CDR1 SNHLY, CDR2 FYNNEI. This CDR3 is built from 14 residues. The CDR3 here is CASSAAITTDTQYF. The CDR3 DNA is TGTGCCAGCAGTGCGGCTATTACCACAGATACGCAGTATTTT. The full variable domain, its missing parts supplied by reference TRBV2 and TRBJ2-3, is EPEVTQTPSHQVTQMGQEVILRCVPISNHLYFYWYRQILGQKVEFLVSFYNNEISEKSEIFDDQFSVERPDGSNFTLKIRSTKLEDSAMYFCASSAAITTDTQYFGPGTRLTVL.

This clone was detected only once. The rearrangement links TRBV20-1 to TRBJ2-3, with TRBD2 identical over 7 bases. Losses at the gene ends were 4 bases for V and 6 bases for J; bases not matched to a gene: 1. The CDR3 runs to 11 residues. Germline V gene data show CDR1 as DFQATT and CDR2 as SNEGSKA (reference sequence). CDR3 sequence: CSAKAGDTQYF. CDR3 bases: TGCAGTGCTAAAGCGGGGGATACGCAGTATTTT.

The chain combines TRBV19 with TRBJ1-1; D remains ambiguous. This CDR3 has 12 amino acids. V lost 5 bases, J lost 2 bases, and 6 bases lay in between. CDR1 LNHDA and CDR2 SQIVND come from the germline V gene (reference sequence). The CDR3 nucleotides read TGTGCCAGTAGTCTGGGTAACACTGAAGCTTTCTTT. Translating gives CASSLGNTEAFF.

CDR3 DNA: TGTGCCAGCAGCGGGAGCACAGATACGCAGTATTTT. Translating it yields CASSGSTDTQYF. The genes are TRBV11-3 and TRBJ2-3; D gene ambiguous. Per the germline V gene, CDR1 is SGHNT and CDR2 is YENEEA. V was shortened by 5 bases and J by 0 bases, with 3 bases between the two germline ends. The CDR3 is made up of 12 amino acids.

The gene calls are TRBV6-6 and TRBJ1-1, with a possible D match to TRBD1 (5 bases). Germline CDR1 reads MNHNY; CDR2 reads SVGAGI (reference sequence). This CDR3 has 12 amino acids. V was pared by 5 bases and J by 6 bases, with 10 bases between. The CDR3 DNA reads as TGTGCCAGCAGTAGACAGTACGCTGAAGCTTTCTTT. It yields the protein CASSRQYAEAFF.

The rearrangement links TRBV27 to TRBJ1-1; maybe TRBD1 (6 bases). The CDR3 loop spans 15 amino acids. Trimming removed 5 bases at V and 1 base at J, with 14 bases between. Per the germline V gene, CDR1 is MNHEY and CDR2 is SMNVEV (reference sequence). The CDR3 coding sequence is TGTGCCAGCAGTACCCTGGGGGCACAGAACACTGAAGCTTTCTTT. This encodes CASSTLGAQNTEAFF.

The chain has TRBV29-1 and TRBJ2-5; weak D call: TRBD1 (5 bases). The CDR3 covers 11 residues. CDR1 is SQVTM and CDR2 is ANQGSEA in the germline V gene. The CDR3 DNA follows: TGCACTACGCAGGGTAAAGAGACCCAGTACTTC. Its translation is CTTQGKETQYF.

This chain joins TRBV7-2 and TRBJ1-1; D might be TRBD1 (5 bases). The CDR3 extends over 14 amino acids. The germline V gene encodes CDR1 SGHTA and CDR2 FQGNSA. Trimming shortened V by 2 bases and J by 1 base, and 8 bases separated the two germline ends. CDR3 in amino acids: CASSLRGRNTEAFF. In DNA, the CDR3 is TGTGCCAGCAGCTTACGGGGGAGGAACACTGAAGCTTTCTTT.

The gene calls are TRBV11-2 and TRBJ1-2; D gene uncertain. Germline V lookup: CDR1 SGHAT, CDR2 FQNNGV. Trimming stripped 0 bases from V and 6 bases from J, with 11 bases between. The CDR3 loop spans 14 amino acids. The CDR3 region is CASSLDGAWDGYTF. CDR3 nucleotides: TGTGCCAGCAGCTTAGATGGAGCGTGGGATGGCTACACCTTC.

This clone was seen once. The chain couples TRBV5-1 to TRBJ2-1; 8 bases are shared with TRBD2. This CDR3 has 17 amino acids. V shed 4 bases and J 5 bases; nucleotides not matched to a gene: 14. Germline V lookup: CDR1 SGHRS, CDR2 YFSETQ. CDR3 DNA sequence: TGCGCCAGCAGCCTCACGACTAGCGAACAAGCTAACAATGAGCAGTTCTTC. This codes for CASSLTTSEQANNEQFF. The variable domain in full, with the rest retrieved from reference TRBV5-1 and TRBJ2-1, is KAGVTQTPRYLIKTRGQQVTLSCSPISGHRSVSWYQQTPGQGLQFLFEYFSETQRNKGNFPGRFSGRQFSNSRSEMNVSTLELGDSALYLCASSLTTSEQANNEQFFGPGTRLTVL.

The chain links TRBV27 to TRBJ1-5, with 8 bases fitting TRBD1. The CDR3 extends over 14 amino acids. Germline CDR1 is MNHEY and CDR2 is SMNVEV (reference sequence). Losses at the gene ends were 5 bases for V and 6 bases for J; bases not matched to a gene: 6. The CDR3 bases are TGTGCCAGCAGTAAGGGACAGGCGGCTCAGCCCCAGCATTTT. As protein: CASSKGQAAQPQHF.

The chain couples TRBV11-2 to TRBJ2-1, with 7 bases aligning to TRBD1. The germline CDR1 and CDR2 sequences are SGHAT and FQNNGV. The CDR3 has 14 residues. Trimming took 4 bases from V and 8 from J; bases not matched to a gene: 8. The chain's CDR3 is CASSSRQGKDEQFF. In DNA form, the CDR3 reads TGTGCCAGCAGCTCGCGACAGGGTAAAGATGAGCAGTTCTTC.

The chain has TRBV27 and TRBJ2-5; D may be TRBD2 (5 bases). V was cut by 1 base and J by 3 bases, with 6 bases left in between. Germline CDR1 MNHEY, CDR2 SMNVEV (reference sequence). The CDR3 consists of 13 residues. The CDR3: CASSLFGEETQYF. The CDR3 DNA reads as TGTGCCAGCAGTTTATTCGGGGAAGAGACCCAGTACTTC.

V and J are TRBV10-1 and TRBJ2-2; D is undetermined. There are 12 residues in the CDR3. CDR1 and CDR2 from the germline V gene are WNHNN and SYGVQD (reference sequence). V shed 2 bases and J shed 6 bases, with 4 bases lying between them. As DNA, the CDR3 is TGCGCCAGCAGTGAGCTTCCCGGGGAGCTGTTTTTT. As protein: CASSELPGELFF.

The rearrangement links TRBV7-2 to TRBJ2-1, with TRBD2 identical over 12 bases. V gave up 5 bases and J gave up 5 bases; unmatched junction bases: 10. Germline V gene data show CDR1 as SGHTA and CDR2 as FQGNSA. The CDR3 length is 17 residues. The CDR3 DNA sequence: TGTGCCAGCAGCCCGGCTAGCGGGGGGGCCGGGAACAATGAGCAGTTCTTC. Translating gives CASSPASGGAGNNEQFF.

The rearrangement uses TRBV19 and TRBJ2-5; the match to TRBD2 covers 12 bases. With V trimmed by 5 bases and J by 7 bases, 8 bases remained unmatched. The CDR3 is 15 residues long. Germline V gene sequence: CDR1 LNHDA, CDR2 SQIVND (reference sequence). CDR3 nucleotide sequence: TGTGCCAGTAGTGCCCGGACTAGCGGGGTCATGACCCAGTACTTC. It encodes CASSARTSGVMTQYF.

The chain uses TRBV6-6 and TRBJ1-6, with D unresolved. The length of the CDR3 is 12 residues. Per the germline V gene, CDR1 is MNHNY and CDR2 is SVGAGI (reference sequence). Trimming took off 0 bases at V and 11 bases at J, with 5 bases between the two ends. CDR3 loop: CASSYSEAPLHF. DNA of the CDR3: TGTGCCAGCAGTTACTCGGAGGCACCCCTCCACTTT.

This rearrangement joins TRBV29-1 to TRBJ2-7; 15 bases are shared with TRBD2. Germline values: CDR1 SQVTM, CDR2 ANQGSEA. CDR3 length: 18 residues. With 0 bases clipped from V and 0 bases from J, the junction kept 6 bases outside the gene matches. The CDR3 DNA is TGCAGCGTTGAAGATGGGACTAGCGGGGGGTCCAGCTCCTACGAGCAGTACTTC. This translates into CSVEDGTSGGSSSYEQYF.

This chain links TRBV28 with TRBJ1-5, with D unclear. Germline assignment: CDR1 MDHEN and CDR2 SYDVKM. CDR3 length equals 13 residues. V lost 5 bases and J lost 4, with 9 bases in between. This chain's CDR3 is CASSATLNQPQHF. CDR3 nucleotide sequence: TGTGCCAGCAGTGCTACCTTAAATCAGCCCCAGCATTTT.

The rearrangement uses TRBV27 and TRBJ1-6; D is uncertain. The CDR3 runs 17 residues. Trimming shortened V by 2 bases and J by 0 bases, and 11 bases separated the two germline ends. Per germline, CDR1 MNHEY and CDR2 SMNVEV (reference sequence). CDR3 amino acids: CASSLEGGSSYNSPLHF. CDR3 nucleotides: TGTGCCAGCAGTTTAGAGGGCGGCAGCTCCTATAATTCACCCCTCCACTTT.

V gene TRBV28 combines with J gene TRBJ1-1; possibly TRBD1 for D (6 bases). Trimming stripped 6 bases from V and 1 base from J, with 9 bases between. The V gene's germline CDR1 is MDHEN and CDR2 SYDVKM. The CDR3 runs 13 residues. The CDR3 nucleotides are TGTGCCAGCAGGGGACAAAGGAACACTGAAGCTTTCTTT. It is translated as CASRGQRNTEAFF.

V and J are TRBV11-3 and TRBJ2-3, with 9 bases identical to TRBD1. The CDR3 runs 14 residues. Germline V lookup: CDR1 SGHNT, CDR2 YENEEA. The ends lost 4 bases at V and 6 bases at J; junction bases unmatched: 5. CDR3 in amino acids: CASSSGTGPDTQYF. CDR3 sequence (DNA): TGTGCCAGCAGCTCCGGGACAGGGCCCGATACGCAGTATTTT.

The gene calls are TRBV28 and TRBJ1-1, with a weak D call TRBD1 (5 bases). V was trimmed by 5 bases and J by 2 bases, leaving 12 bases between them. The V gene's germline CDR1 is MDHEN and CDR2 SYDVKM. The CDR3 extends over 14 amino acids. The CDR3 coding sequence is TGTGCCAGCAGTCCCCCTGGGGCTAACACTGAAGCTTTCTTT. Its translation: CASSPPGANTEAFF. The full variable domain, with the rest looked up from reference TRBV28 and TRBJ1-1, is DVKVTQSSRYLVKRTGEKVFLECVQDMDHENMFWYRQDPGLGLRLIYFSYDVKMKEKGDIPEGYSVSREKKERFSLILESASTNQTSMYLCASSPPGANTEAFFGQGTRLTVV.

The rearrangement uses TRBV10-1 and TRBJ2-2; D uncertain. The CDR3 covers 16 residues. Trimming cost V 4 bases and J 5 bases, with 17 bases left between them. Germline V lookup: CDR1 WNHNN, CDR2 SYGVQD (reference sequence). The CDR3 DNA reads as TGCGCCAGCAGTGGAGGCCCACTCACGAGGACCGGGGAGCTGTTTTTT. This encodes CASSGGPLTRTGELFF.